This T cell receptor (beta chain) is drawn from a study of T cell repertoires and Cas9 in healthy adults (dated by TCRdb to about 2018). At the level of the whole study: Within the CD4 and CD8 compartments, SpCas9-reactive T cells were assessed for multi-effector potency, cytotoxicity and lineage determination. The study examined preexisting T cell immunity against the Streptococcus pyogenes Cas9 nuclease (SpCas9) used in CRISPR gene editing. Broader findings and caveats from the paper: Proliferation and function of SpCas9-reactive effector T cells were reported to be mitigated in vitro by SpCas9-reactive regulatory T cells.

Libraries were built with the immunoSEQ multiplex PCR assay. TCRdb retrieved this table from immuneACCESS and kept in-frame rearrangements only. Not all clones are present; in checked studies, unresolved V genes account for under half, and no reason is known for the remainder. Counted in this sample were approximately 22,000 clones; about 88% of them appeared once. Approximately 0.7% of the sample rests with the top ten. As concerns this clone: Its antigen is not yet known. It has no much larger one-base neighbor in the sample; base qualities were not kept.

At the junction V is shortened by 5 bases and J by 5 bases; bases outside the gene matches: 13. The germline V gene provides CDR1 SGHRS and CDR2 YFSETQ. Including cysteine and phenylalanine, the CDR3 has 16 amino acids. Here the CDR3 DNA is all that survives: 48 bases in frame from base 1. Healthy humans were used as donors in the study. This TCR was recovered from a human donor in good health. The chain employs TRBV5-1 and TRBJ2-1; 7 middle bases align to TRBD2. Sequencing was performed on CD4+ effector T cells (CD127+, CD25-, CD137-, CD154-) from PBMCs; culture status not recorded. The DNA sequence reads TGCGCCAGCAGTTCCCTTAGCAGCGGGAAAAACAATGAGCAGTTCTTC. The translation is CASSSLSSGKNNEQFF.